This T cell receptor beta chain came from a study of Graves' ophthalmopathy and Graves' hyperthyroidism (dated 2018 in TCRdb). The study in broad terms: Peripheral blood was collected at initial diagnosis, before any treatment. TCR beta repertoire signatures were used to distinguish Graves' ophthalmopathy from Graves' hyperthyroidism and to predict progression to ophthalmopathy. In total, 135 blood samples were TCR-sequenced: 40 to 45 ophthalmopathy, some 75 hyperthyroidism and approximately 17 hyperthyroidism-to-ophthalmopathy patients. To explore V-J signatures that separate ophthalmopathy from hyperthyroidism, a discovery set of more than 95 patients was enrolled, consisting of 43 with ophthalmopathy and 57 with stable hyperthyroidism. An independent validation cohort was composed of about 20 hyperthyroidism patients and roughly 16 patients who later progressed from hyperthyroidism to ophthalmopathy. In more than five hyperthyroidism patients, T-cell repertoires of thyroid tissue and blood were compared. Once sampling was done, hyperthyroidism patients were given methimazole at a starting dose of 30 mg daily, while ophthalmopathy patients were given high-dose intravenous methylprednisolone.

Ophthalmopathy patients had moderately to severely active disease, Clinical Activity Score of at least 3, NOSPECS grade of at least 4, and disease duration under 3 months. Patients with other autoimmune diseases, uncontrolled infections, pregnancy or lactation were excluded from the study. Clinical symptoms, serum thyroxine, TRAb, thyroid ultrasound and orbital computed tomography were used for diagnosis. Ficoll-Paque density gradient centrifugation was used to isolate PBMCs from around 10 ml of fresh peripheral blood. Trizol reagent was used to extract the total RNA, and its quality was then checked on an Agilent 2100 Bioanalyzer. What the authors observed across the whole study: Most expanded thyroid clonotypes with a frequency above 0.001 also appeared in blood, which suggests that blood repertoires may reflect the immune response in the thyroid. Sample size was not predetermined statistically, and investigators were not blinded to group allocation. In cross-validation, the 13-signature model distinguished ophthalmopathy from stable hyperthyroidism with around 90% sensitivity and 81.08% specificity, while in the test set the corresponding values were around 79% and 71%. In validation, the model predicted ophthalmopathy progression with about 70% sensitivity and roughly 78% specificity; some twelve predicted patients were CT-confirmed with GO in a median of 6.5 months.

For repertoire sequencing, TCR beta CDR3 regions were amplified from RNA transcripts. The first round was an RT-PCR using HTBI primers with the Qiagen OneStep RT-PCR kit, and this first round was followed by a second-round multiplex PCR, then size selection and purification. Libraries were sequenced on an Illumina HiSeq2000 using paired-end 100 bp reads. Turning to the authors' computational methods: SOAPnuke was used for read processing, and reads with adapters, uncalled bases, a mean Phred below 15, or no exact constant-primer or identifier match were discarded. High-quality paired reads were merged with COPE v1.2.5. Clonotypes were defined as unique nucleotide sequences and were aligned to IMGT TRB V, D and J references using MiTCR v1.1. The analysis was limited to V-J combinations with a frequency above 0.0001, which together covered 99.2% of repertoires. For each V-J combination, a TCR clonal expansion and chaos score was defined as F50 clonal expansion divided by the chaos observed in the TCRdist matrix. Features were reduced by Welch's t-statistics and random forest to 10 to 15 V-J combinations, which fed a naive Bayes classifier. The Morisita-Horn index was used to measure how similar the thyroid and blood repertoires were. TCRdb reprocessing: public reads trimmed at Q25 with fastp, clones called with MiXCR, in-frame beta chains kept. Each CDR3 protein appears once, grouped with its most common genes and DNA. The V and J calls and clone size come from TCRdb's table, not from the authors' own analysis. This sample holds hundreds of thousands of distinct CDR3 sequences; about 44% were observed only once. Around 40% of the sample rests with the top ten.

According to the germline V gene, CDR1 reads SNHLY and CDR2 reads FYNNEI. The CDR3 contains 16 residues, cysteine and phenylalanine counted. Of the read, only the CDR3 DNA is kept; its 48 bases are in frame from base 1. Germline trimming amounts to 3 bases on V and 1 base on J, with 6 as the count of junction bases outside the gene matches. With respect to this clonotype: There is no known antigen for this receptor. No base quality information exists; no much larger clone differs at one position.

The TCR comes from an adult man with Graves' ophthalmopathy. Input material: peripheral blood. The sequence joins TRBV2 to TRBJ1-3; TRBD1 fits 7 bases in the junction. This receptor carries the CDR3 CASSETGRGSGNTIYF. The DNA reads TGTGCCAGCAGTGAGACGGGCAGGGGGTCTGGAAACACCATATATTTT.